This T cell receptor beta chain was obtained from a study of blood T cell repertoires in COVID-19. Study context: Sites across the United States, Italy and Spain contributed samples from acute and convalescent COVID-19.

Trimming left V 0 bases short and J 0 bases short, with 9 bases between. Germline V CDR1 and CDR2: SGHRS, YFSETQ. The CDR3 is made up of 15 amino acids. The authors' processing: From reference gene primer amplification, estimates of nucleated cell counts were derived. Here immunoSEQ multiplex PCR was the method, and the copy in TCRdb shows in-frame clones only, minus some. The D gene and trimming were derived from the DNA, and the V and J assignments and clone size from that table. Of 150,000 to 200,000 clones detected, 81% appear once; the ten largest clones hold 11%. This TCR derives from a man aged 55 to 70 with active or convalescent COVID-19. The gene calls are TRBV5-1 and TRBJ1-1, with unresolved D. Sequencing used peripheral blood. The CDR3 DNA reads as TGCGCCAGCAGCTTGGGGGCAGCCATGAACACTGAAGCTTTCTTT. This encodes CASSLGAAMNTEAFF.